The 6 T cell receptor beta chains presented below share a single source sample, sequenced in a study of cytomegalovirus exposure and HLA in healthy donors. The PCR was carried out with 60 Vbeta primers and 13 Jbeta primers. Using immunoSEQ multiplex PCR, the repertoire was profiled, and TCRdb retains in-frame clones only, with some absent. Of 180,000 or so clones in the sample, nearly 80% were seen once. The material sequenced was PBMCs. These receptors all stem from a man aged 50 or older in good health and CMV-seropositive.

J is TRBJ1-5 and V is TRBV7-6, with a weak D call TRBD1 (6 bases). Trimming took 5 bases from V and 2 from J, leaving 13 bases between them. Germline V lookup: CDR1 SGHVS, CDR2 FNYEAQ. This CDR3 is 15 amino acids long. The CDR3 nucleotides read TGTGCCAGCAGCCACAGGGATTATGGCAATCAGCCCCAGCATTTT. Its translation: CASSHRDYGNQPQHF.

J is TRBJ1-1 and V is TRBV6-6; tentatively, D is TRBD1 (6 bases). The CDR3 runs to 13 residues. From germline, CDR1 is MNHNY and CDR2 SVGAGI (reference sequence). V lost 4 bases and J 5 bases, leaving 11 bases between the germline ends. CDR3 nucleotide sequence: TGTGCCAGCAGTTGGGACACGCGGACTGAAGCTTTCTTT. It specifies CASSWDTRTEAFF.

This clone is a singleton in its sample. This chain joins TRBV15 and TRBJ1-5, with D unclear. V lost 3 bases and J 0 bases, leaving 12 bases between the germline ends. Germline V gene data show CDR1 as LNHNV and CDR2 as YYDKDF (reference sequence). The CDR3 spans 16 residues. The CDR3 sequence: CATSRVRGYSNQPQHF. CDR3 nucleotides: TGTGCCACCAGCAGGGTCAGAGGCTATAGCAATCAGCCCCAGCATTTT.

The rearrangement joins TRBV19 to TRBJ2-4, with TRBD1 identical over 10 bases. Losses at the gene ends were 1 base for V and 7 bases for J; bases not matched to a gene: 1. The CDR3 contains 14 residues. CDR1 and CDR2 from the germline V gene are LNHDA and SQIVND (reference sequence). The CDR3 spells CASSIGQGANIQYF. CDR3 DNA sequence: TGTGCCAGTAGTATAGGACAGGGGGCTAACATTCAGTACTTC.

There are a few counts of this clone. V is TRBV4-1 and J is TRBJ1-4, with D possibly TRBD1 on 6 matching bases. The CDR3 consists of 16 residues. V was clipped by 1 base and J by 7 bases, with 16 bases between them. Germline loops: CDR1 MGHRA, CDR2 YSYEKL. CDR3 DNA sequence: TGCGCCAGCAGCCAAGCAAACAGGGCGGGGGTTGAAAAACTGTTTTTT. This gives the protein CASSQANRAGVEKLFF.

In its sample, this clone was seen once. This chain links TRBV9 with TRBJ2-3, with 7 bases matching TRBD1. This CDR3 is built from 16 residues. Germline lookup yields CDR1 SGDLS and CDR2 YYNGEE. Germline trimming cut 3 bases from V and 4 bases from J; bases unmatched to any gene: 11. This chain's CDR3 is CASSASTGVGSDTQYF. In nucleotides, the CDR3 is TGTGCCAGCAGCGCTTCTACAGGGGTTGGTTCAGATACGCAGTATTTT.